The rows below give T cell receptor beta chains drawn from one sample of a study of shared clonotypes between healthy human individuals. Measured with immunoSEQ multiplex PCR; TCRdb has only the in-frame clones, and not every one. The sample includes a few hundred thousand clones, around 97% of them seen just once. The material sequenced was naive CD4+ T cells sorted from blood. These receptors originate from a woman younger than 45 in good health. CDR3s include the opening cysteine and the closing phenylalanine or tryptophan. The D gene is left open where the match is weak. Size is stated for part of the rows, as once, few or many counts, or as a class when the clone is expanded.

>TRBJ2-1|once|NA|TRBV4-1
TGCGCCAGCAGCCAAGATAGCACGGCCTGGCCAAAACAGCAGTTCTTC
CASSQDSTAWPKQQFF
>TRBJ2-5|NA|NA|TRBV28
TGTGCCAGCAGTTTAAGGGAGACCCAGTACTTC
CASSLRETQYF
>TRBJ1-2|NA|TRBD1|TRBV2
TGTGCCACTACAGGGGGCGCGGGCTATGGCTACACCTTC
CATTGGAGYGYTF
>TRBJ2-3|NA|TRBD1|TRBV5-6
TGTGCCAGCAGCTTGATGGGACAGGAGATCACAGATACGCAGTATTTT
CASSLMGQEITDTQYF
>TRBJ1-1|NA|NA|TRBV11-2
TGTGCCAGCAGCTTAGACCCGGGTATGACTGAAGCTTTCTTT
CASSLDPGMTEAFF
>TRBJ1-5|NA|NA|TRBV28
TGTGCCAGCAGTTTCGGGCAGTCGCCCCAGCATTTT
CASSFGQSPQHF
>TRBJ1-5|NA|TRBD1|TRBV10-3
TGTGCCATCAGTGACGACGGGACAGAAAAAGGTCAGCCCCAGCATTTT
CAISDDGTEKGQPQHF
>TRBJ1-1|NA|NA|TRBV29-1
TGCAGCGTTGAAGATGGGGGGTTGCACACTGAAGCTTTCTTT
CSVEDGGLHTEAFF
>TRBJ2-7|NA|NA|TRBV6-6
TGTGCCAGCAGGACTGAGGGAGGGGGAAGAAACTACGAGCAGTACTTC
CASRTEGGGRNYEQYF
>TRBJ2-5|NA|TRBD2|TRBV18
TGTGCCAGCTCACCGGCTAGCGGGAGGGTTATTGAGACCCAGTACTTC
CASSPASGRVIETQYF
>TRBJ2-7|NA|NA|TRBV15
TGTGCCACCAGCAGAGATGGAAAGGCCTACGAGCAGTACTTC
CATSRDGKAYEQYF
>TRBJ1-1|NA|TRBD1|TRBV27
TGTGCCAGCAGCGAGGGACAGGGCATTTTGAACACTGAAGCTTTCTTT
CASSEGQGILNTEAFF
>TRBJ2-3|NA|NA|TRBV28
TGTGCCAGCACAGGGCAGTACACAGATACGCAGTATTTT
CASTGQYTDTQYF
>TRBJ2-6|NA|TRBD1|TRBV5-1
TGCGCCAGCAGCTTGGGGGACAGGCCTGGGGCCAACGTCCTGACTTTC
CASSLGDRPGANVLTF
>TRBJ1-2|NA|NA|TRBV9
TGTGCCAGCAGCGAGGGTACCTTTGAGGGCTATGGCTACACCTTC
CASSEGTFEGYGYTF
>TRBJ1-6|NA|NA|TRBV28
TGTGCCACCACCTACACTTCTGGGTCCTATAATTCACCCCTCCACTTT
CATTYTSGSYNSPLHF
>TRBJ2-3|NA|TRBD2|TRBV4-1
TGCGCCAGCAGCCACCGGACTAGCGGGAGGATAACAGATACGCAGTATTTT
CASSHRTSGRITDTQYF
>TRBJ2-2|NA|TRBD2|TRBV5-1
TGCGCCAGCAGCTTGGCTAGCGGGAGGGCCCACGACACCGGGGAGCTGTTTTTT
CASSLASGRAHDTGELFF
>TRBJ2-1|NA|NA|TRBV6-6
TGTGCCAGCAGTTACGGGGGGCAAATTAACAATGAGCAGTTCTTC
CASSYGGQINNEQFF
>TRBJ2-1|NA|TRBD1|TRBV6-1
TGTGCCAGCAGTGTTTTGGGACAGGGTCATCCGTTCTTC
CASSVLGQGHPFF
>TRBJ2-2|NA|NA|TRBV19
TGTGCCAGTAGTATGACCAACACCGGGGAGCTGTTTTTT
CASSMTNTGELFF
>TRBJ2-2|NA|NA|TRBV6-5
TGTGCCAGCAGTTCCCGCCAATGGGGGACCGGGGAGCTGTTTTTT
CASSSRQWGTGELFF
>TRBJ1-4|NA|NA|TRBV6-1
TGTGCCAGCAGTGGGCGGCAGGGCAAGGAAAAACTGTTTTTT
CASSGRQGKEKLFF
>TRBJ1-4|NA|NA|TRBV4-2
TGTGCCAGCAGCTCTCGGGCGGGAACTAATGAAAAACTGTTTTTT
CASSSRAGTNEKLFF